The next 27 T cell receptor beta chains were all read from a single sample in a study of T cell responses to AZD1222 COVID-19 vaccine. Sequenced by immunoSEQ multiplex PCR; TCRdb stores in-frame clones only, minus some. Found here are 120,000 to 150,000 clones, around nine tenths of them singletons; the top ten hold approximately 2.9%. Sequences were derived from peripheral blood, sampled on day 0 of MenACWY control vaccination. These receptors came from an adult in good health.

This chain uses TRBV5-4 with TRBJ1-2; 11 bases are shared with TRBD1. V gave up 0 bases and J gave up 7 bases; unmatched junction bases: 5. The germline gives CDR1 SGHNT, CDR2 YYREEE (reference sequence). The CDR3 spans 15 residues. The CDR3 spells CASSLGTGGAGGYTF. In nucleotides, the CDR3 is TGTGCCAGCAGCTTGGGGACAGGGGGCGCAGGTGGCTACACCTTC. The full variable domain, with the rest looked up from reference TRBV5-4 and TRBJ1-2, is ETGVTQSPTHLIKTRGQQVTLRCSSQSGHNTVSWYQQALGQGPQFIFQYYREEENGRGNFPPRFSGLQFPNYSSELNVNALELDDSALYLCASSLGTGGAGGYTFGSGTRLTVV.

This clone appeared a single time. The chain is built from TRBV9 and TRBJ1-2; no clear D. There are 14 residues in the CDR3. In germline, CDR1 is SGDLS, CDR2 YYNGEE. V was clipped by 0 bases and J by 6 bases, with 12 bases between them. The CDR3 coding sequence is TGTGCCAGCAGCGTAGTGGGAGGCATCGATGGCTACACCTTC. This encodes CASSVVGGIDGYTF. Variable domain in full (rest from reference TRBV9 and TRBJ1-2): DSGVTQTPKHLITATGQRVTLRCSPRSGDLSVYWYQQSLDQGLQFLIQYYNGEERAKGNILERFSAQQFPDLHSELNLSSLELGDSALYFCASSVVGGIDGYTFGSGTRLTVV.

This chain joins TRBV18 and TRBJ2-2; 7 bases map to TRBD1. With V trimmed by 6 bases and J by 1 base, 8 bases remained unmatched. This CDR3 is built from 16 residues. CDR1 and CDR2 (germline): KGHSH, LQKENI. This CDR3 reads CASSPGTDGNTGELFF. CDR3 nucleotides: TGTGCCAGCTCTCCAGGGACAGACGGGAACACCGGGGAGCTGTTTTTT.

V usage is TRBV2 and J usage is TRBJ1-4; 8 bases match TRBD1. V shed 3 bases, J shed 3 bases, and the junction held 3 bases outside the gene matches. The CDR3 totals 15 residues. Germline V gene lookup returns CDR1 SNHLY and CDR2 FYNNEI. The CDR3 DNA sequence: TGTGCCAGCAGTGACAGGGGGCAGGCTAATGAAAAACTGTTTTTT. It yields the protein CASSDRGQANEKLFF.

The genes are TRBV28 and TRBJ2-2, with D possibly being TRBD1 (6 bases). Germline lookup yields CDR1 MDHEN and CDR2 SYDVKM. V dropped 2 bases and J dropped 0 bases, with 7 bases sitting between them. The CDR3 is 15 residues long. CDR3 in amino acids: CASSLGGSNTGELFF. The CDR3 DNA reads TGTGCCAGCAGTTTAGGGGGCTCGAACACCGGGGAGCTGTTTTTT. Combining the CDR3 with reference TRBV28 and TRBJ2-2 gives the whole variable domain DVKVTQSSRYLVKRTGEKVFLECVQDMDHENMFWYRQDPGLGLRLIYFSYDVKMKEKGDIPEGYSVSREKKERFSLILESASTNQTSMYLCASSLGGSNTGELFFGEGSRLTVL.

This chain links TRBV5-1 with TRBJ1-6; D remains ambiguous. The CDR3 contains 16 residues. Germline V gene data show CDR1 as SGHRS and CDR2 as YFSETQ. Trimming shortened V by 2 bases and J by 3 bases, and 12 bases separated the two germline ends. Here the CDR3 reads CASSLASDRYNSPLHF. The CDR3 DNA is TGCGCCAGCAGCTTAGCGTCGGACCGCTATAATTCACCCCTCCACTTT.

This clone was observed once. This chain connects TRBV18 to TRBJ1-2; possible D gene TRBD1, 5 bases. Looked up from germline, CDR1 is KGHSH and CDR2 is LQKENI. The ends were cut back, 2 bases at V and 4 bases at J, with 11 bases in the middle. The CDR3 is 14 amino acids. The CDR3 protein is CASSPGDYPYGYTF. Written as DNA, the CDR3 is TGTGCCAGCTCACCAGGGGACTACCCCTATGGCTACACCTTC.

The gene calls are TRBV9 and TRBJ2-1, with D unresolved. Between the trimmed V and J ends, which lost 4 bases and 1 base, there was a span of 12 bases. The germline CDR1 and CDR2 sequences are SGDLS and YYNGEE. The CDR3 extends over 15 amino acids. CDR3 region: CASSPGLGSYNEQFF. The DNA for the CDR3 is TGTGCCAGCAGCCCTGGCCTAGGTTCCTACAATGAGCAGTTCTTC. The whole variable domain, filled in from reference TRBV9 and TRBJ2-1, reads DSGVTQTPKHLITATGQRVTLRCSPRSGDLSVYWYQQSLDQGLQFLIQYYNGEERAKGNILERFSAQQFPDLHSELNLSSLELGDSALYFCASSPGLGSYNEQFFGPGTRLTVL.

The CDR3 here is CASSSGPEAFF. The CDR3 DNA sequence: TGTGCCAGCAGCTCGGGACCTGAAGCTTTCTTT. The genes are TRBV7-9 and TRBJ1-1; perhaps TRBD1 as D (5 bases). The germline V gene encodes CDR1 SEHNR and CDR2 FQNEAQ (reference sequence). This CDR3 is built from 11 residues. V was pared by 4 bases and J by 6 bases, with 6 bases between.

The CDR3 coding sequence is TGTGCCAGCGCCGTATGGGGGGTAGAGACCCAGTACTTC. Its translation: CASAVWGVETQYF. The J gene is TRBJ2-5, the V gene TRBV12-3 or TRBV12-4, with D possibly TRBD2 on 6 matching bases. The CDR3 has 13 residues. With 8 bases removed from V and 4 bases from J, the gap between germline ends came to 14 bases.

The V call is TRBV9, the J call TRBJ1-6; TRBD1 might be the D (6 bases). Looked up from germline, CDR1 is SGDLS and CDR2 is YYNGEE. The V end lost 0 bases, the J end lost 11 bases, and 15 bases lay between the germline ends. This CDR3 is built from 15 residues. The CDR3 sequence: CASSVVQGYRPPLHF. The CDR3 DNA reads TGTGCCAGCAGCGTAGTTCAGGGGTATCGGCCACCCCTCCACTTT.

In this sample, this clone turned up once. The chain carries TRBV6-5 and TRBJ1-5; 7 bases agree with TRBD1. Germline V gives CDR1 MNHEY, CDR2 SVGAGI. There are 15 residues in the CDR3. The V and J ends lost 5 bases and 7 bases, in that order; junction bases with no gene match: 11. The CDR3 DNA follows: TGTGCCAGCAGTCCATACGACAGGGCCTGGCAGCCCCAGCATTTT. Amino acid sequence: CASSPYDRAWQPQHF.

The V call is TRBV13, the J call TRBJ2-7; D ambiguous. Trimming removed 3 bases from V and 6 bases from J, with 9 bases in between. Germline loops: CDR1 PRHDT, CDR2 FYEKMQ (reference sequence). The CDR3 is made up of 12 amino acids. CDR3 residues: CASSFGSTEQYF. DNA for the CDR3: TGTGCCAGCAGCTTCGGAAGTACCGAGCAGTACTTC.

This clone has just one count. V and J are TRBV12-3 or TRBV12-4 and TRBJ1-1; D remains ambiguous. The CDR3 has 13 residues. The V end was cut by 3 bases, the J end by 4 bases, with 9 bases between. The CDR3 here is CASSFSPGTEAFF. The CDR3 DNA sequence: TGTGCCAGCAGTTTCTCCCCGGGCACTGAAGCTTTCTTT.

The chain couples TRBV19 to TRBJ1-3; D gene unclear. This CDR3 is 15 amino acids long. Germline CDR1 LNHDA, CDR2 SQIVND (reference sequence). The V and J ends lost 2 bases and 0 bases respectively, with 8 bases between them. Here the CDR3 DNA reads TGTGCCAGTAGTATAACGAGTTTCTCTGGAAACACCATATATTTT. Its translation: CASSITSFSGNTIYF.

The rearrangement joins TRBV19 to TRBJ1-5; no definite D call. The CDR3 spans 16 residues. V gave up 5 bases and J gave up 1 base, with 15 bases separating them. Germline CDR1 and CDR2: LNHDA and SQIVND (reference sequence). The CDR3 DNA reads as TGTGCCAGTAGTCGGGGTCCGCTGGGGAGCAATCAGCCCCAGCATTTT. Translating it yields CASSRGPLGSNQPQHF.

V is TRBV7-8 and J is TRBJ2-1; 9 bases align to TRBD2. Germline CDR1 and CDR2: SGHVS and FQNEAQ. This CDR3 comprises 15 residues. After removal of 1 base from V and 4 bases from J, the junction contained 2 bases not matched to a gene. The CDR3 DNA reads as TGTGCCAGCAGCTTAGTGCTAGCGGGGTACAATGAGCAGTTCTTC. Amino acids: CASSLVLAGYNEQFF. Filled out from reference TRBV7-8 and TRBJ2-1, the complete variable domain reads GAGVSQSPRYKVAKRGQDVALRCDPISGHVSLFWYQQALGQGPEFLTYFQNEAQLDKSGLPSDRFFAERPEGSVSTLKIQRTQQEDSAVYLCASSLVLAGYNEQFFGPGTRLTVL.

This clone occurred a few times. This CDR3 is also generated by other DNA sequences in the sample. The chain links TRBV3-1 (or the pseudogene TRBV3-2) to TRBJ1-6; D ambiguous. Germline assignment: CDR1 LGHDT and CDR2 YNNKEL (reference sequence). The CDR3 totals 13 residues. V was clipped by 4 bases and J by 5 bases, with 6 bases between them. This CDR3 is CASSPRDNSPLHF. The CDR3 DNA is TGTGCCAGCAGCCCTCGGGATAATTCACCCCTCCACTTT.

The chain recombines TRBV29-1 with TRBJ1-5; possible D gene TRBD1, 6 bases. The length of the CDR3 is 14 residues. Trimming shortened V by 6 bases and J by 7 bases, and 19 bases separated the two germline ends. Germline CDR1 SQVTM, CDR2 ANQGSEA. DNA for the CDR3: TGCAGCGTGGCGAACAGGGCGTCGGGACAGCCCCAGCATTTT. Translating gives CSVANRASGQPQHF.

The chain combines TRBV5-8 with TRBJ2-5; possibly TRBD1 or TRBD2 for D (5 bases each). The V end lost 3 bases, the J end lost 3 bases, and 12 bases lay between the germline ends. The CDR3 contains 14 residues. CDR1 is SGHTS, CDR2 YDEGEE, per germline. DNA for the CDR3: TGTGCCAGCAGCTACCCGGGGCACAAAGAGACCCAGTACTTC. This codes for CASSYPGHKETQYF.

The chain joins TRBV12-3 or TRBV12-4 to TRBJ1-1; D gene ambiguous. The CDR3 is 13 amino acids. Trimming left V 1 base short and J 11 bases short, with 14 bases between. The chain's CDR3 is CASSLDSAFSAFF. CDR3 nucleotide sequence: TGTGCCAGCAGTTTAGATTCGGCCTTCTCGGCTTTCTTT.

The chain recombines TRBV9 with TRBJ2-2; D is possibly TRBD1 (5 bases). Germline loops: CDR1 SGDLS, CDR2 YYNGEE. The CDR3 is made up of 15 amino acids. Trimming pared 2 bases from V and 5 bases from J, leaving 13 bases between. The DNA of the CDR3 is TGTGCCAGCAGCGTTGGGGCAGGGTATACCGGGGAGCTGTTTTTT. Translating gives CASSVGAGYTGELFF.

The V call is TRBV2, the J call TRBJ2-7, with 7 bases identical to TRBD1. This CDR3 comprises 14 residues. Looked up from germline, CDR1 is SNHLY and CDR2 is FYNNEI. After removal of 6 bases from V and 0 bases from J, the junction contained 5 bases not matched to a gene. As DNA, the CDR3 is TGTGCCAGCAGGGAACAGGGGAGCTCCTACGAGCAGTACTTC. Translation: CASREQGSSYEQYF.

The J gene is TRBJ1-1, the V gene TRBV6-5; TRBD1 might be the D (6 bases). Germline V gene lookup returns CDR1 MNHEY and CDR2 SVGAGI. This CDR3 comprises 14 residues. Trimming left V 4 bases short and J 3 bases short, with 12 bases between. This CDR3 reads CASSFRGADTEAFF. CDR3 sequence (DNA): TGTGCCAGCAGTTTCAGGGGAGCGGACACTGAAGCTTTCTTT.

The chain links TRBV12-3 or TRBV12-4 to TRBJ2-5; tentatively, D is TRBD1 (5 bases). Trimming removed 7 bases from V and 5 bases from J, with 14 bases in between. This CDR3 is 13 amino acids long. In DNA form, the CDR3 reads TGTGCCAGCACCCTAAAGGGGTTGGAGACCCAGTACTTC. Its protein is CASTLKGLETQYF.

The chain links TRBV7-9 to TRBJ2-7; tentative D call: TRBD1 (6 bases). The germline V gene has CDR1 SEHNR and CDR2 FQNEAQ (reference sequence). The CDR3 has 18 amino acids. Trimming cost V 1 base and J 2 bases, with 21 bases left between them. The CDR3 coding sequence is TGTGCCAGCAGCTTAGGACAGGCTGCTGCCTACCTAGCCTACGAGCAGTACTTC. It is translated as CASSLGQAAAYLAYEQYF. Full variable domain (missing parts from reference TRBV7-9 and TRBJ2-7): DTGVSQNPRHKITKRGQNVTFRCDPISEHNRLYWYRQTLGQGPEFLTYFQNEAQLEKSRLLSDRFSAERPKGSFSTLEIQRTEQGDSAMYLCASSLGQAAAYLAYEQYFGPGTRLTVT.

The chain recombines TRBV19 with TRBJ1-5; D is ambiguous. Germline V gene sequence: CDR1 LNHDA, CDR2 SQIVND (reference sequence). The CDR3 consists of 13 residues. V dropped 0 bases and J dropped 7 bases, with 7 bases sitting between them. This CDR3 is CASSIDLLQPQHF. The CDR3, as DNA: TGTGCCAGTAGTATAGATCTATTACAGCCCCAGCATTTT. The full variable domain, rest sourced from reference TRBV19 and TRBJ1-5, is DGGITQSPKYLFRKEGQNVTLSCEQNLNHDAMYWYRQDPGQGLRLIYYSQIVNDFQKGDIAEGYSVSREKKESFPLTVTSAQKNPTAFYLCASSIDLLQPQHFGDGTRLSIL.